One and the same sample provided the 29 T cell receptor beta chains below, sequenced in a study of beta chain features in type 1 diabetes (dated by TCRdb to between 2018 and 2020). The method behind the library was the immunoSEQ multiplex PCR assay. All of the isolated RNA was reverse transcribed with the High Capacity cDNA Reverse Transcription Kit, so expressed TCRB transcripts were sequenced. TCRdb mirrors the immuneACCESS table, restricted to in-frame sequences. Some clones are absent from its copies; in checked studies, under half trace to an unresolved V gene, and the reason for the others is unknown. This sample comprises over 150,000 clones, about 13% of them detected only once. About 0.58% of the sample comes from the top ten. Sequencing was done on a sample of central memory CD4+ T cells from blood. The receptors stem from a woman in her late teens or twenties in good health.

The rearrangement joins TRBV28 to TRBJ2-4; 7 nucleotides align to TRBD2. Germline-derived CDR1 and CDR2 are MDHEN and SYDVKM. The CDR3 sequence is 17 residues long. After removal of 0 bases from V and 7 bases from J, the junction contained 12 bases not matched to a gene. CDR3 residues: CASSLWGGERDGNIQYF. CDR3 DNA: TGTGCCAGCAGTTTATGGGGTGGGGAGCGGGATGGCAACATTCAGTACTTC.

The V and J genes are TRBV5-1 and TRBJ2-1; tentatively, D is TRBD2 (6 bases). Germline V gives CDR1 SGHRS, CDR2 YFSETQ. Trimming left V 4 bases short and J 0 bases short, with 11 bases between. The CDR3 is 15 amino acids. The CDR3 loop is CASSRTISSYNEQFF. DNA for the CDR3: TGCGCCAGCAGCCGGACTATCAGCTCCTACAATGAGCAGTTCTTC.

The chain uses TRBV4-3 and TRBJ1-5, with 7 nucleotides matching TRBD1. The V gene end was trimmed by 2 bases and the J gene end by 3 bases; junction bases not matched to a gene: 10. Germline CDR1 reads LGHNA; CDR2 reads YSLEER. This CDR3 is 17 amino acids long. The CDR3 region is CASSQYRGGDNNQPQHF. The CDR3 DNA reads TGCGCCAGCAGCCAATACAGGGGAGGTGATAACAATCAGCCCCAGCATTTT.

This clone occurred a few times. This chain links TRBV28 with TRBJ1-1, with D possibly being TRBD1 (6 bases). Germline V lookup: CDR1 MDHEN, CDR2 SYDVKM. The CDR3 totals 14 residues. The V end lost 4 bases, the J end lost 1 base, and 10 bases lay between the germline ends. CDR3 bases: TGTGCCAGCAGTTCGCCAGGGGAGAACACTGAAGCTTTCTTT. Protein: CASSSPGENTEAFF. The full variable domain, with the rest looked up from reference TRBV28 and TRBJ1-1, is DVKVTQSSRYLVKRTGEKVFLECVQDMDHENMFWYRQDPGLGLRLIYFSYDVKMKEKGDIPEGYSVSREKKERFSLILESASTNQTSMYLCASSSPGENTEAFFGQGTRLTVV.

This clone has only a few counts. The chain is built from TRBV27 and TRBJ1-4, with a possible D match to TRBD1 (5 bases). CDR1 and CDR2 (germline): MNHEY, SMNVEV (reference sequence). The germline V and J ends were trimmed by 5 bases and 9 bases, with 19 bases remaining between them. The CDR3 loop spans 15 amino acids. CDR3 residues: CASSPRGGMKQKLFF. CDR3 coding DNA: TGTGCCAGCAGTCCTCGGGGGGGAATGAAACAAAAACTGTTTTTT.

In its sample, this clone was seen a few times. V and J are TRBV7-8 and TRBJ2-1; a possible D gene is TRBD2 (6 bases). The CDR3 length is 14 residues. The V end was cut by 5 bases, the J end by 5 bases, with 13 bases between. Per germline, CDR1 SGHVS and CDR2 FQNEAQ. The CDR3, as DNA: TGTGCCAGCAGCGACCGGACTATCAACAATGAGCAGTTCTTC. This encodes CASSDRTINNEQFF.

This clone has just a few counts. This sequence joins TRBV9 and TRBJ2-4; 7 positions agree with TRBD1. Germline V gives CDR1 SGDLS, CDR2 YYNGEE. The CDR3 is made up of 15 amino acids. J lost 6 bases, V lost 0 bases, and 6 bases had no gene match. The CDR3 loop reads CASSVAVGGGNIQYF. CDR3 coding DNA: TGTGCCAGCAGCGTAGCGGTAGGGGGCGGAAACATTCAGTACTTC.

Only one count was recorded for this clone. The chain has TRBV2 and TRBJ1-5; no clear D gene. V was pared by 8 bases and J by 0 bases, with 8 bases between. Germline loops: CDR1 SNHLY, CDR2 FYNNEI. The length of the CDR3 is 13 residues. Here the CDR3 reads CASGTDSNQPQHF. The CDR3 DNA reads TGTGCCAGCGGAACAGATAGCAATCAGCCCCAGCATTTT.

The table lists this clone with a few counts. CDR3 loop: CASRPGLGPYEQYF. CDR3 DNA: TGTGCCAGCAGACCGGGACTAGGGCCCTACGAGCAGTACTTC. The chain links TRBV2 to TRBJ2-7; the match to TRBD2 covers 8 bases. V lost 6 bases, J lost 2 bases, and 6 bases stayed unmatched. This CDR3 has 14 amino acids. Germline CDR1 and CDR2: SNHLY and FYNNEI.

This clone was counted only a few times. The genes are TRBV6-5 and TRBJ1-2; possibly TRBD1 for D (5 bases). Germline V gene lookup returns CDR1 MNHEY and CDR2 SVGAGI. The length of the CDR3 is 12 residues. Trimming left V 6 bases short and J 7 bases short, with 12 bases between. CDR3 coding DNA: TGTGCCAGCAGCCGACAGCCTGGTGGCTACACCTTC. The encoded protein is CASSRQPGGYTF.

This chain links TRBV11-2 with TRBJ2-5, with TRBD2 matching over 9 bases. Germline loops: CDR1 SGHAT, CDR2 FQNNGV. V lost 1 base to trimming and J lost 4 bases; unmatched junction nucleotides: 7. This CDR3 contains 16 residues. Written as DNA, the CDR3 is TGTGCCAGCAGCTTAGGTGCGGGAGGGCCTCGAGAGACCCAGTACTTC. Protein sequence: CASSLGAGGPRETQYF.

This CDR3 reads CASSLAGRGPSGANVLTF. CDR3 DNA: TGTGCCAGCAGCTTAGCGGGCAGGGGGCCTTCTGGGGCCAACGTCCTGACTTTC. The gene calls are TRBV5-6 and TRBJ2-6; 8 bases match TRBD1. The length of the CDR3 is 18 residues. With V trimmed by 2 bases and J by 1 base, 8 bases remained unmatched. Germline V gene sequence: CDR1 SGHDT, CDR2 YYEEEE.

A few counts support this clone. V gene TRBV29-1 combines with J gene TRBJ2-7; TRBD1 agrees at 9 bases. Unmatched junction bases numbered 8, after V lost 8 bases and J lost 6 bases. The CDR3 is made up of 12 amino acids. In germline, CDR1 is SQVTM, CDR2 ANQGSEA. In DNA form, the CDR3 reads TGCAGCACCCCGGGACAGGGCTCCGAGCAGTACTTC. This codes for CSTPGQGSEQYF.

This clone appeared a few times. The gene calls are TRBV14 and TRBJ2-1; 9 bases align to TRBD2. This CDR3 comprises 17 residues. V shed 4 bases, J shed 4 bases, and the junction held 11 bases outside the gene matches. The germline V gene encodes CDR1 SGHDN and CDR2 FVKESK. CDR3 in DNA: TGTGCCAGCAGCCGGAAGACAATAGCGGGGGAGTACAATGAGCAGTTCTTC. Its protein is CASSRKTIAGEYNEQFF.

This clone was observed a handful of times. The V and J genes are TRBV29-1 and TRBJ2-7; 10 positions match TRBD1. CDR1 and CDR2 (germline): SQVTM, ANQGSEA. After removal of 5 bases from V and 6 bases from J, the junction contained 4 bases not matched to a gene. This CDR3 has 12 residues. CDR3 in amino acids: CSVPGQGSEQYF. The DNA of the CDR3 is TGCAGCGTTCCGGGACAGGGGTCCGAGCAGTACTTC.

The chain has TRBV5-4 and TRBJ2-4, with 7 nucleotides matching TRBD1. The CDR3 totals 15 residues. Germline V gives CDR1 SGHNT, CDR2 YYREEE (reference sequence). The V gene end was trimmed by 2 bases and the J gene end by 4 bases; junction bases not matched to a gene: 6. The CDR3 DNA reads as TGTGCCAGCAGCTTCAGGGACAGTCTGAAAAACATTCAGTACTTC. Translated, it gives CASSFRDSLKNIQYF.

As DNA, the CDR3 is TGTGCCAGCAGCTCAACAGGGACCTCCGGCGAGCAGTACTTC. Encoded protein: CASSSTGTSGEQYF. J is TRBJ2-7 and V is TRBV7-2; a weak D match, TRBD1 (6 bases). Germline CDR1 SGHTA, CDR2 FQGNSA. The CDR3 is 14 amino acids. V was shortened by 4 bases and J by 6 bases, with 16 bases between the two germline ends.

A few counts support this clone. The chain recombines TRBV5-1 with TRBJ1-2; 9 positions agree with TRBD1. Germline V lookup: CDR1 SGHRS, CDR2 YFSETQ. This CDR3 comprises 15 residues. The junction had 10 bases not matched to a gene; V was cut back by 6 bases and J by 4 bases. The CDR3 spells CASTPSGTGSYGYTF. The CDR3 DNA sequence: TGCGCCAGCACCCCTTCCGGGACAGGGTCCTATGGCTACACCTTC.

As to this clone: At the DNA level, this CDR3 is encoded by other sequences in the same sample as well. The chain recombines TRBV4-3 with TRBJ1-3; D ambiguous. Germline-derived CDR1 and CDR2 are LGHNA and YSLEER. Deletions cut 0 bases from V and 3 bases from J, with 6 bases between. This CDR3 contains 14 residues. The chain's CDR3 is CASSQDRSGNTIYF. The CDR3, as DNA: TGCGCCAGCAGCCAAGATCGGAGTGGAAACACCATATATTTT.

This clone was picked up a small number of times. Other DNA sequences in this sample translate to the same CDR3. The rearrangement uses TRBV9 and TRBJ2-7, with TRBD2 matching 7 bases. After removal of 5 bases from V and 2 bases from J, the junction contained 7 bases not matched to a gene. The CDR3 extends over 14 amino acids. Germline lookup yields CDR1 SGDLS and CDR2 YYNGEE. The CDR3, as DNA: TGTGCCAGCAGTGCCCGGGACTACGCCTACGAGCAGTACTTC. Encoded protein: CASSARDYAYEQYF.

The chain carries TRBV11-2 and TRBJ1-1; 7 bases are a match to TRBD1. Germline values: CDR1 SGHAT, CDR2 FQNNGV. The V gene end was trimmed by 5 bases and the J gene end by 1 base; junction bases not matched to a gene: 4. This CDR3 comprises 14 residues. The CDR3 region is CASSPGTANTEAFF. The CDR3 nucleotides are TGTGCCAGCAGCCCGGGGACAGCGAACACTGAAGCTTTCTTT.

CDR3 loop: CSVTGETTYGYTF. DNA for the CDR3: TGCAGCGTTACAGGGGAAACCACATATGGCTACACCTTC. The chain carries TRBV29-1 and TRBJ1-2, with 7 bases lining up with TRBD1. V lost 5 bases and J lost 5; bases outside the gene matches: 8. This CDR3 has 13 amino acids. CDR1 and CDR2 (germline): SQVTM, ANQGSEA.

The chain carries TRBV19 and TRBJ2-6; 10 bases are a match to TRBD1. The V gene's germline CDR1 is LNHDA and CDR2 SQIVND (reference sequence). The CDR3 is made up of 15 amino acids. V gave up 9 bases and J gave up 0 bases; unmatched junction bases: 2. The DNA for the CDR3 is TGTGCCAGCTGGACAGGGGGCTCTGGGGCCAACGTCCTGACTTTC. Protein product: CASWTGGSGANVLTF. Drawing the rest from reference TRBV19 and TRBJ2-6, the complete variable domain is DGGITQSPKYLFRKEGQNVTLSCEQNLNHDAMYWYRQDPGQGLRLIYYSQIVNDFQKGDIAEGYSVSREKKESFPLTVTSAQKNPTAFYLCASWTGGSGANVLTFGAGSRLTVL.

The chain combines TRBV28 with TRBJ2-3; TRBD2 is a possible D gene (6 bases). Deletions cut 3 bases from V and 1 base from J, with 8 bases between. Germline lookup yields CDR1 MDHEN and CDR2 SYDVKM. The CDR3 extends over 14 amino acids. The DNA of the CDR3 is TGTGCCAGCAGTTTCGCTAGCGGCACAGATACGCAGTATTTT. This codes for CASSFASGTDTQYF. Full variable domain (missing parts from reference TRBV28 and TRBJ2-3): DVKVTQSSRYLVKRTGEKVFLECVQDMDHENMFWYRQDPGLGLRLIYFSYDVKMKEKGDIPEGYSVSREKKERFSLILESASTNQTSMYLCASSFASGTDTQYFGPGTRLTVL.

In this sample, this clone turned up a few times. The CDR3 DNA follows: TGTGCCAGCAGCCCTTGGAGAGGCGCGGGGATCGATGGCTACACCTTC. Its protein product is CASSPWRGAGIDGYTF. The V and J genes are TRBV11-2 and TRBJ1-2, with D unclear. Between the trimmed V and J ends, which lost 5 bases and 6 bases, there was a span of 22 bases. Germline CDR1 SGHAT, CDR2 FQNNGV. The CDR3 is 16 residues long.

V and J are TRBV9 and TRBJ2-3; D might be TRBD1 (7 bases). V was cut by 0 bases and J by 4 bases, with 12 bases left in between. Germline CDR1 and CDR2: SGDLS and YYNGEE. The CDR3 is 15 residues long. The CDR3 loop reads CASSVGQGGPDTQYF. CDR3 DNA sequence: TGTGCCAGCAGCGTAGGGCAGGGGGGTCCAGATACGCAGTATTTT.

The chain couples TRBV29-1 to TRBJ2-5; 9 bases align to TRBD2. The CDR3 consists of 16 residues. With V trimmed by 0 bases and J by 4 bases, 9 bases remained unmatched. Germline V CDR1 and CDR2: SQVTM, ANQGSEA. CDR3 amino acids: CSVEDWRGGVSETQYF. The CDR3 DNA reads TGCAGCGTTGAAGATTGGCGGGGGGGAGTGTCAGAGACCCAGTACTTC.

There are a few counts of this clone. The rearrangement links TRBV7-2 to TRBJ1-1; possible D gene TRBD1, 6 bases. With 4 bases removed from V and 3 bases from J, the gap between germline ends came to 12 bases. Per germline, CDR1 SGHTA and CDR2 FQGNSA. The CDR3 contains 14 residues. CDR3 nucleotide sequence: TGTGCCAGCAGCTCCCGGGGGGGCTACACTGAAGCTTTCTTT. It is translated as CASSSRGGYTEAFF.

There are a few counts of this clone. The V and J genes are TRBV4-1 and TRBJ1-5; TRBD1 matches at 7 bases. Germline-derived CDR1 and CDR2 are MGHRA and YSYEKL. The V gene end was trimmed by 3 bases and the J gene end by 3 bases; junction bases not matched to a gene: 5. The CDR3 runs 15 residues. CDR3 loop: CASSQWDSPNQPQHF. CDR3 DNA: TGCGCCAGCAGCCAGTGGGACAGCCCCAATCAGCCCCAGCATTTT.